This T cell receptor (beta chain) was documented in a study of shared clonotypes between healthy human individuals. Under the authors' procedure: ImmunoSEQ supplied junction-only sequences lacking quality scores, so filtering was different. The table came from immunoSEQ multiplex PCR; TCRdb's copy has only in-frame clones and leaves some out. D and trimming were read from the DNA, whereas the V and J calls and clone size are those reported in that table. The profile shows approximately 1.4 million clones, approximately 98% of them singletons. Study results and limitations: Estimated clonotype richness was generally higher in naive than memory subsets.

V was clipped by 6 bases and J by 1 base, with 12 bases between them. This CDR3 has 13 residues. Germline CDR1 and CDR2: SQVTM and ANQGSEA. Of note for this clone: What it binds is unknown.

The clonotype comes from a man under 40 in good health. This sequence joins TRBV29-1 and TRBJ1-2; D is possibly TRBD1 (5 bases). The specimen was naive CD4+ T cells sorted from blood. The sample's subset: CD45RA+ positively selected. The CDR3 nucleotides are TGCAGCGTCCGGGACCAGGATAACTATGGCTACACCTTC. Translated, it gives CSVRDQDNYGYTF.